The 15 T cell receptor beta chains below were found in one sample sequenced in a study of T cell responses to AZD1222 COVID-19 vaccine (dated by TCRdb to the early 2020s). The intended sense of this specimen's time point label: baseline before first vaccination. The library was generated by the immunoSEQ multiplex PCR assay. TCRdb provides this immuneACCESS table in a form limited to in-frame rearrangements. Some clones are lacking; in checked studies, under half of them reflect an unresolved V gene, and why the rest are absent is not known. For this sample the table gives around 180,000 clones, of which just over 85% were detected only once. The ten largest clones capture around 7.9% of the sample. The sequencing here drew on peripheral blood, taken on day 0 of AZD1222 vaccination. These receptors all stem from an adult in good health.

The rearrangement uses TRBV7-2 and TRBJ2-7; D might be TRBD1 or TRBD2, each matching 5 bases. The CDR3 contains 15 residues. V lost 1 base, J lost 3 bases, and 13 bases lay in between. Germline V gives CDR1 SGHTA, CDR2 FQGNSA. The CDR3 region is CASSLGGDLRYEQYF. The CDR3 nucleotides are TGTGCCAGCAGCTTAGGAGGGGACCTGCGCTACGAGCAGTACTTC.

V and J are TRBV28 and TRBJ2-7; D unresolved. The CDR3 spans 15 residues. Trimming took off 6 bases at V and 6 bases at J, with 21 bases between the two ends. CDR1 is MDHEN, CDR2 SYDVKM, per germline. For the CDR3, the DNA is TGTGCCAGCAGCCCTGCCAAGTCCCTGTACGGCGAGCAGTACTTC. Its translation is CASSPAKSLYGEQYF.

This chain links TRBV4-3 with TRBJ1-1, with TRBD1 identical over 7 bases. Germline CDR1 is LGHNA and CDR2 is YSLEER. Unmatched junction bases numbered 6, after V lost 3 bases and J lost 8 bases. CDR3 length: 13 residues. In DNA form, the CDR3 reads TGCGCCAGCAGCCAGCTGACAGGGTCAGAAGCTTTCTTT. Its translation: CASSQLTGSEAFF.

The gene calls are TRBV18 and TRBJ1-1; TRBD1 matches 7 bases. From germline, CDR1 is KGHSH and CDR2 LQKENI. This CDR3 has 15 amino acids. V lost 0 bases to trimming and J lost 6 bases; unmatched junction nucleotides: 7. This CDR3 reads CASSPPAGGISEAFF. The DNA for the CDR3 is TGTGCCAGCTCACCACCGGCAGGGGGAATCTCTGAAGCTTTCTTT.

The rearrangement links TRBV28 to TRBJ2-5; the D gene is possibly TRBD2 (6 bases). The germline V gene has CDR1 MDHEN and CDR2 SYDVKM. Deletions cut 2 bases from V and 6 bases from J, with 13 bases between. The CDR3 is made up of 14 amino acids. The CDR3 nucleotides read TGTGCCAGCAGTTTACGCACTAGCAAGAAGACCCAGTACTTC. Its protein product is CASSLRTSKKTQYF.

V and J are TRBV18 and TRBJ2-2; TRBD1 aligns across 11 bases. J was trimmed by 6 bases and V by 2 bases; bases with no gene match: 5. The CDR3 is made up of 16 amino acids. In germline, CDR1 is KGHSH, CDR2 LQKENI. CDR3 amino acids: CASSPWTGGIAGELFF. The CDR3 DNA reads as TGTGCCAGCTCACCATGGACAGGGGGCATCGCCGGGGAGCTGTTTTTT.

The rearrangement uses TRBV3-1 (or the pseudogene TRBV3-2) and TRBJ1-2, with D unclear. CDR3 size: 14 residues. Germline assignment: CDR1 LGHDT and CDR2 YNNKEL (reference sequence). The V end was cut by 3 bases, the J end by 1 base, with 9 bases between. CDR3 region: CASSQKGSNYGYTF. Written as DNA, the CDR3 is TGTGCCAGCAGCCAGAAAGGCAGTAACTATGGCTACACCTTC.

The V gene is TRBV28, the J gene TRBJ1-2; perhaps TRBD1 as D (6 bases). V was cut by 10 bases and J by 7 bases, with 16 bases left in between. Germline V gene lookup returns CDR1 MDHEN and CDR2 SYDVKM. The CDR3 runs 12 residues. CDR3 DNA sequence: TGTGCCACCTCTAGGGGGATGCGTGGCTACACCTTC. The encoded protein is CATSRGMRGYTF.

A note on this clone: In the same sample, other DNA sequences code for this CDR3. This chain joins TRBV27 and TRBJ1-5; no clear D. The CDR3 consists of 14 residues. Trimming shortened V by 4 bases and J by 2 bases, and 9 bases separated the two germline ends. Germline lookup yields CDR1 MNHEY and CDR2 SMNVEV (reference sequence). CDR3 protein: CASSSWGGNQPQHF. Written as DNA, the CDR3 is TGTGCCAGCAGTTCCTGGGGTGGCAATCAGCCCCAGCATTTT.

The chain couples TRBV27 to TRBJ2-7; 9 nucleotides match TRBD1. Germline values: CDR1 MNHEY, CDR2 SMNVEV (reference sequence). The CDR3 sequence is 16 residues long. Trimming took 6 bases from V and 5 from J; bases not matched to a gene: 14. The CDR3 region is CASRDSHGQGSHEQYF. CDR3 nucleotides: TGTGCCAGCAGGGACTCTCATGGACAGGGGTCCCACGAGCAGTACTTC.

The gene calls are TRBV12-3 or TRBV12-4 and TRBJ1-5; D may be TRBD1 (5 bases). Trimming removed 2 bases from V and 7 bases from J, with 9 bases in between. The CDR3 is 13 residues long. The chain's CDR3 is CASSLKGNQPQHF. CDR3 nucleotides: TGTGCCAGCAGTTTAAAGGGGAACCAGCCCCAGCATTTT.

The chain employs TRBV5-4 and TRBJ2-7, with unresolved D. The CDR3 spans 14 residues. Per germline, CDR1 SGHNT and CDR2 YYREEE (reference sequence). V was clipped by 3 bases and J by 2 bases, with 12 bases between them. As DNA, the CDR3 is TGTGCCAGCAGCTCCGAGGACGGACCCTACGAGCAGTACTTC. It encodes CASSSEDGPYEQYF.

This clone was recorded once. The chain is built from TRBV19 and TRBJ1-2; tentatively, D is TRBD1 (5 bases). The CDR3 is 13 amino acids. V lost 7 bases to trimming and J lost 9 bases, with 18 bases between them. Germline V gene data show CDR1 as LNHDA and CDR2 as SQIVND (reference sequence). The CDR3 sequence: CASTPRQIPRYTF. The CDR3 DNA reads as TGTGCCAGTACTCCCCGACAGATCCCTCGCTACACCTTC.

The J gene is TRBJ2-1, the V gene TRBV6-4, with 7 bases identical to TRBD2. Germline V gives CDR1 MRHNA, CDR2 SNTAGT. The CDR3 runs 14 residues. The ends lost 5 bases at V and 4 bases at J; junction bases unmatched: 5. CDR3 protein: CASSPGGNYNEQFF. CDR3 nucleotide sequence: TGTGCCAGCAGTCCGGGGGGAAATTACAATGAGCAGTTCTTC.

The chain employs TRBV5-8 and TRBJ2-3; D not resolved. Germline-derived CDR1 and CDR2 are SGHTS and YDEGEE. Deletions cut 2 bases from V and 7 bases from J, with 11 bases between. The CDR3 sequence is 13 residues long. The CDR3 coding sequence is TGTGCCAGCAGCTTTGTCCGCCCCCATACGCAGTATTTT. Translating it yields CASSFVRPHTQYF.